This entry concerns a single TCR beta chain. CDR3 size: 12 residues. Trimming took off 11 bases at V and 4 bases at J, with 14 bases between the two ends. Germline assignment: CDR1 SEHNR and CDR2 FQNEAQ (reference sequence). CD8+ and CD4+ blood T cells underwent TCR beta sequencing. This sample is part of a study of CD8 T cells in Susac syndrome. About 0.5 to 1 ug RNA was reverse transcribed with random hexamers. Amplification of TCR beta CDR3 used immunoSEQ multiplex PCR across 54 Vbeta and 13 Jbeta. Using its own MiXCR run on the immunoSEQ multiplex PCR reads, TCRdb lists one record per CDR3 protein. The sample holds some 110,000 distinct CDR3 sequences, approximately 94% seen once.

This chain connects TRBV7-9 to TRBJ1-1; D may be TRBD1 (6 bases). The sequencing sample was made of CD8+ T cells from PBMCs. This TCR derives from a human donor with Susac syndrome. The CDR3 reads CAVLDSFTEAFF. DNA for the CDR3: TGTGCCGTACTGGACAGCTTCACTGAAGCTTTCTTT. The whole variable domain, remainder taken from reference TRBV7-9 and TRBJ1-1, is DTGVSQNPRHKITKRGQNVTFRCDPISEHNRLYWYRQTLGQGPEFLTYFQNEAQLEKSRLLSDRFSAERPKGSFSTLEIQRTEQGDSAMYLCAVLDSFTEAFFGQGTRLTVV.